A selection of T cell receptor beta chains follows, all from one sample in a study of immune evolution from preneoplasia to lung adenocarcinoma. Here immunoSEQ multiplex PCR was the method, and the copy in TCRdb shows in-frame clones only, minus some. The sample records about 4,600 clones, roughly four fifths being singletons. Sequencing input: FFPE normal lung tissue adjacent to the tumor. All receptors come from a person between 45 and 75 years old with lung adenocarcinoma. Both conserved end residues are part of each CDR3. Fields, in order: V gene, D gene, J gene, clone size, CDR3 protein, CDR3 DNA. A D gene is named only where the DNA matches it firmly. The listing skips clone size in some rows; elsewhere it reads once, few, many or a size class.

v_call: TRBV5-6
d_call: .
j_call: TRBJ1-2
clone_size: once
cdr3_aa: CASSGISYGYTF
cdr3_nt: TGTGCCAGCAGCGGAATATCATATGGCTACACCTTC

v_call: TRBV6-5
d_call: .
j_call: TRBJ1-2
clone_size: once
cdr3_aa: CASWRIRRGYTF
cdr3_nt: TGTGCCAGCTGGCGAATCCGACGGGGCTACACCTTC

v_call: TRBV28
d_call: .
j_call: TRBJ2-7
clone_size: .
cdr3_aa: CASSFPGRASYEQYF
cdr3_nt: TGTGCCAGCAGTTTCCCCGGCAGGGCTTCCTACGAGCAGTACTTC

v_call: TRBV11-2
d_call: .
j_call: TRBJ2-1
clone_size: .
cdr3_aa: CASSLSGSSYNEQFF
cdr3_nt: TGTGCCAGCAGCTTATCAGGGAGCTCCTACAATGAGCAGTTCTTC

v_call: TRBV30
d_call: TRBD1
j_call: TRBJ1-6
clone_size: few
cdr3_aa: CAWRGQGSGSPLHF
cdr3_nt: TGTGCCTGGAGAGGACAGGGGTCGGGTTCACCCCTCCACTTT

v_call: TRBV25-1
d_call: TRBD1
j_call: TRBJ2-3
clone_size: .
cdr3_aa: CASSATGEITDTQYF
cdr3_nt: TGTGCCAGCAGTGCCACAGGGGAAATCACAGATACGCAGTATTTT

v_call: TRBV5-4
d_call: .
j_call: TRBJ1-2
clone_size: .
cdr3_aa: CASSLVGSYTF
cdr3_nt: TGTGCCAGCAGCTTGGTTGGGAGCTACACCTTC

v_call: TRBV23-1
d_call: TRBD1
j_call: TRBJ1-5
clone_size: .
cdr3_aa: CASSVRQGPQPQHF
cdr3_nt: TGCGCCAGCAGTGTACGACAGGGTCCTCAGCCCCAGCATTTT

v_call: TRBV30
d_call: TRBD1
j_call: TRBJ1-1
clone_size: .
cdr3_aa: CAWQSWGTGGMNTEAFF
cdr3_nt: TGTGCCTGGCAAAGCTGGGGGACAGGGGGGATGAACACTGAAGCTTTCTTT

v_call: TRBV4-2
d_call: TRBD2
j_call: TRBJ2-1
clone_size: few
cdr3_aa: CASSQERLAGGGDNEQFF
cdr3_nt: TGTGCCAGCAGCCAAGAGAGGCTAGCGGGGGGCGGCGACAATGAGCAGTTCTTC

v_call: TRBV29-1
d_call: TRBD2
j_call: TRBJ2-5
clone_size: .
cdr3_aa: CSAVTTSGSETQYF
cdr3_nt: TGCAGCGCTGTTACCACTAGCGGGAGTGAGACCCAGTACTTC